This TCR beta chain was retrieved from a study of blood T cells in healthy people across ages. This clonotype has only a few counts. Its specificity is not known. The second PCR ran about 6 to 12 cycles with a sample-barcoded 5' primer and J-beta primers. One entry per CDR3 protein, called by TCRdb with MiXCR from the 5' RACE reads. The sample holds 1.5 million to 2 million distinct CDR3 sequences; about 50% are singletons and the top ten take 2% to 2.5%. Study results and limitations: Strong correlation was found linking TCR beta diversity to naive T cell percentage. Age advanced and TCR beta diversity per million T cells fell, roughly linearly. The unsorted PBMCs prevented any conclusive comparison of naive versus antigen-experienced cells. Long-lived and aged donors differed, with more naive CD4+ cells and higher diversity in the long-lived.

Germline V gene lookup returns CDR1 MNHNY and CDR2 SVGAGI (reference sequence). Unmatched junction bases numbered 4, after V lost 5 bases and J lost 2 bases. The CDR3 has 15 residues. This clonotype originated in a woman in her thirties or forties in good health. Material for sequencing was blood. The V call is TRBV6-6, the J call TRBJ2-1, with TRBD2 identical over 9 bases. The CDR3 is CASSAIAGAYNEQFF. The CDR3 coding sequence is TGTGCCAGCAGTGCAATAGCGGGGGCCTACAATGAGCAGTTCTTC.